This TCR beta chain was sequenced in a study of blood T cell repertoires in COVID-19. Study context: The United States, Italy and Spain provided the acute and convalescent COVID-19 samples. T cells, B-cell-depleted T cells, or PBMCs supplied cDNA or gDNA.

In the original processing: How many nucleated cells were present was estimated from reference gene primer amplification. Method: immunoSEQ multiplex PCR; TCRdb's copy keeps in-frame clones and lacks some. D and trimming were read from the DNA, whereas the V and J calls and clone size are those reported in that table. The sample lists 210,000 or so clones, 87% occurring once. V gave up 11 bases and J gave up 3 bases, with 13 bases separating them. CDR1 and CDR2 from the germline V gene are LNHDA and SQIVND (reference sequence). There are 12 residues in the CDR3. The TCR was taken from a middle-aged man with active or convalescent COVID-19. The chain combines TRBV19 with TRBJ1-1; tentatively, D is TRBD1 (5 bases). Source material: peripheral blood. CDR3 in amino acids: CASRSRDTEAFF. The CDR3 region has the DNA TGTGCCTCCCGAAGCAGGGACACTGAAGCTTTCTTT.